These T cell receptor beta chains were read from a single sample in a study of OX40 agonist ivuxolimab in advanced cancers. TCRdb's table, derived via immunoSEQ multiplex PCR, lists solely in-frame clones and lacks some. The sample lists 95,000 to 100,000 clones; roughly 80% were seen once. The sample consisted of CD4+ or CD8+ T cells sorted from blood, taken in a trial of the OX40 agonist ivuxolimab. The receptors were gathered from an adult with an advanced solid tumor such as melanoma, head and neck, liver or kidney cancer. Each CDR3 is given with its conserved first and last residue. The order of the fields is V gene, D gene, clone size, J gene, CDR3 protein, CDR3 DNA. A D gene is named only where the DNA matches it firmly. Clone size, where shown, is once, few, many, or a class for clones that have expanded.

TRBV7-2,NA,NA,TRBJ2-1,CASSAYNEQFF,TGTGCCAGCAGCGCTTACAATGAGCAGTTCTTC
TRBV19,NA,few,TRBJ2-5,CASSGHDSETQYF,TGTGCCAGTAGCGGACATGATTCGGAGACCCAGTACTTC
TRBV6-5,NA,once,TRBJ2-2,CASSYSDGELFF,TGTGCCAGCAGTTACAGTGACGGGGAGCTGTTTTTT
TRBV27,NA,NA,TRBJ2-1,CASSISSYNEQFF,TGTGCCAGCAGTATAAGCTCCTACAATGAGCAGTTCTTC
TRBV5-1,NA,NA,TRBJ2-7,CASSLEDSGQYF,TGCGCCAGCAGCTTAGAGGACTCAGGGCAGTACTTC
TRBV5-1,TRBD1,NA,TRBJ1-5,CASSLGQGNEPQHF,TGCGCCAGCAGCTTGGGACAGGGAAATGAGCCCCAGCATTTT
TRBV19,NA,NA,TRBJ2-7,CASSWTEGYSYEQYF,TGTGCCAGCAGCTGGACCGAGGGATACTCCTACGAGCAGTACTTC
TRBV18,NA,NA,TRBJ2-7,CASSTPWSEQYF,TGTGCCAGCTCCACCCCATGGAGCGAGCAGTACTTC
TRBV27,TRBD2,NA,TRBJ2-2,CASSHAGDGELFF,TGTGCCAGCAGTCACGCGGGGGACGGAGAGCTGTTTTTT
TRBV4-3,TRBD2,NA,TRBJ2-1,CASSQDGGLAGPSSYNEQFF,TGCGCCAGCAGCCAAGATGGCGGACTAGCGGGTCCCAGCTCCTACAATGAGCAGTTCTTC
TRBV15,NA,NA,TRBJ1-1,CATSREGSKTEAFF,TGTGCCACCAGCAGAGAAGGGTCGAAGACTGAAGCTTTCTTT
TRBV7-8,NA,NA,TRBJ2-1,CASSLGTGTEQFF,TGTGCCAGCAGCTTAGGCACAGGGACTGAGCAGTTCTTC
TRBV5-1,NA,NA,TRBJ2-7,CASAPGGTAYEQYF,TGCGCCAGCGCCCCCGGCGGGACGGCCTACGAGCAGTACTTC
TRBV5-1,TRBD1,NA,TRBJ2-1,CASSLDGQGSNEQFF,TGCGCCAGCAGCTTGGATGGACAGGGGTCGAATGAGCAGTTCTTC
TRBV7-6,NA,NA,TRBJ2-2,CASSSVRRSTGELFF,TGTGCCAGCAGCTCAGTCCGCCGATCCACCGGGGAGCTGTTTTTT
TRBV28,NA,NA,TRBJ1-4,CASSLGQHEKLFF,TGTGCCAGCAGTCTTGGACAGCATGAAAAACTGTTTTTT
TRBV7-2,TRBD2,NA,TRBJ2-5,CASTGTSGSPLPQYF,TGTGCCAGCACCGGGACTAGCGGGAGCCCCTTGCCCCAGTACTTC
TRBV7-9,NA,NA,TRBJ2-7,CASSNSPGAGVHEQYF,TGTGCCAGCAGCAACTCCCCTGGGGCAGGGGTACACGAGCAGTACTTC
TRBV19,TRBD1,NA,TRBJ1-2,CASIPSGQGWGYTF,TGTGCCAGTATTCCCAGTGGACAGGGGTGGGGCTACACCTTC
TRBV19,NA,NA,TRBJ2-3,CASRRGGPTDTQYF,TGTGCCAGCCGAAGGGGGGGCCCGACAGATACGCAGTATTTT
TRBV5-1,TRBD2,NA,TRBJ2-7,CASSLAGGAHEQYF,TGCGCCAGCAGCTTGGCCGGGGGGGCCCACGAGCAGTACTTC
TRBV29-1,NA,NA,TRBJ1-1,CSVGTVNTEAFF,TGCAGCGTTGGGACAGTGAACACTGAAGCTTTCTTT
TRBV5-1,TRBD1,NA,TRBJ2-7,CASSPGTAVYEQYF,TGCGCCAGCAGCCCCGGGACAGCCGTCTACGAGCAGTACTTC
TRBV4-3,TRBD1,once,TRBJ1-2,CASSQDTGTGGLGGYTF,TGCGCCAGCAGCCAAGACACCGGGACAGGGGGCTTGGGTGGCTACACCTTC
TRBV2,TRBD1,once,TRBJ1-5,CASKETGNSNQPQHF,TGTGCCAGCAAAGAGACAGGGAATAGCAATCAGCCCCAGCATTTT
TRBV13,NA,NA,TRBJ2-5,CASSSRTVYRQETQYF,TGTGCCAGCAGCTCTAGGACAGTTTACCGACAAGAGACCCAGTACTTC
TRBV2,TRBD1,once,TRBJ1-1,CASRKGQGAVTEAFF,TGTGCCAGCAGAAAGGGACAGGGGGCTGTGACTGAAGCTTTCTTT
TRBV6-5,TRBD2,NA,TRBJ2-7,CATGGGPNRYEQYF,TGTGCCACCGGGGGGGGGCCTAATCGCTACGAGCAGTACTTC
TRBV15,NA,NA,TRBJ1-2,CATSRGEGNGYTF,TGTGCCACCAGCAGAGGTGAGGGAAATGGCTACACCTTC
TRBV6-6,NA,NA,TRBJ1-3,CASSYEDTIYF,TGTGCCAGCAGTTACGAGGACACCATATATTTT
TRBV14,NA,NA,TRBJ2-1,CASTSDNYNEQFF,TGTGCCAGCACCTCGGACAACTACAATGAGCAGTTCTTC
TRBV12-5,NA,once,TRBJ2-3,CASGPYGADTQYF,TGTGCTAGTGGTCCCTATGGTGCAGATACGCAGTATTTT
TRBV10-3,TRBD2,NA,TRBJ2-3,CAISLTSGGITDTQYF,TGTGCCATCAGTCTGACTAGCGGGGGGATCACAGATACGCAGTATTTT
TRBV6-5,TRBD1,NA,TRBJ2-7,CASNDREGYEQYF,TGTGCCAGCAACGACAGGGAAGGGTACGAGCAGTACTTC
TRBV19,NA,NA,TRBJ2-7,CASRSGSSYEQYF,TGTGCCAGTAGATCAGGGAGCTCCTACGAGCAGTACTTC
TRBV29-1,NA,NA,TRBJ2-7,CSVEGQPLSEQYF,TGCAGCGTTGAAGGACAACCTTTGAGCGAGCAGTACTTC
TRBV7-8,NA,few,TRBJ2-5,CASSYFALRETQYF,TGTGCCAGCAGCTATTTTGCTCTCCGGGAGACCCAGTACTTC
TRBV4-3,NA,NA,TRBJ1-4,CASSQGHKEKLFF,TGCGCCAGCAGCCAAGGCCATAAGGAAAAACTGTTTTTT
TRBV9,TRBD2,NA,TRBJ2-7,CASSVAGVAGVYEQYF,TGTGCCAGCAGCGTAGCTGGGGTAGCGGGAGTGTACGAGCAGTACTTC
TRBV12-1,NA,NA,TRBJ1-2,CASSFEQGSRWSLYGYTF,TGTGCCAGCAGCTTTGAACAGGGTAGTAGGTGGTCCCTCTATGGCTACACCTTC
TRBV18,NA,NA,TRBJ1-1,CASSPGKTEAFF,TGTGCCAGCTCCCCAGGGAAGACTGAAGCTTTCTTT
TRBV5-8,TRBD2,NA,TRBJ2-3,CASSPGVGGGTDTQYF,TGTGCCAGCAGCCCGGGGGTCGGGGGGGGCACAGATACGCAGTATTTT
TRBV6-1,NA,NA,TRBJ2-7,CASSEAGPFPSYEQYF,TGTGCCAGCAGTGAAGCGGGGCCGTTTCCCTCCTACGAGCAGTACTTC
TRBV4-3,TRBD2,NA,TRBJ2-3,CASSLGGANTDTQYF,TGCGCCAGCAGCCTCGGGGGGGCTAACACAGATACGCAGTATTTT
TRBV5-4,TRBD1,NA,TRBJ2-2,CASSRDRGPTGELFF,TGTGCCAGCAGCAGGGACAGGGGACCCACCGGGGAGCTGTTTTTT
TRBV7-2,NA,NA,TRBJ2-7,CASSLEGTSWYF,TGTGCCAGCAGCTTAGAAGGGACTTCTTGGTACTTC
TRBV6-4,NA,NA,TRBJ1-2,CASSLQGIVGDGYTF,TGTGCCAGCAGTCTTCAGGGAATTGTGGGTGATGGCTACACCTTC
TRBV10-3,TRBD2,once,TRBJ2-1,CAISESGTRAYNEQFF,TGTGCCATCAGTGAGTCGGGGACTAGGGCCTACAATGAGCAGTTCTTC
TRBV18,TRBD1,NA,TRBJ1-1,CASSRQGFNTEAFF,TGTGCCAGCTCACGACAGGGGTTCAACACTGAAGCTTTCTTT
TRBV6-1,NA,NA,TRBJ1-1,CASNRETDTEAFF,TGTGCCAGCAATCGGGAGACTGATACTGAAGCTTTCTTT
TRBV5-1,NA,NA,TRBJ2-7,CASSLLEGAPYEQYF,TGCGCCAGCAGCTTGTTGGAGGGAGCACCCTACGAGCAGTACTTC